This paragraph covers one T cell receptor (beta chain) sequence. The antigen is unknown. V was pared by 3 bases and J by 6 bases, with 15 bases between. The germline gives CDR1 KGHSH, CDR2 LQKENI. This CDR3 spans 14 amino acids. The immunoSEQ assay was version 4, run in survey mode. Libraries were prepared by immunoSEQ multiplex PCR; TCRdb keeps only in-frame clonotypes and omits some of them. The repertoire holds 35,000 to 45,000 clones, with approximately 90% as singletons. This record belongs to a study of persistence of HIV-infected CD4 T cells. Anti-CD3/anti-CD28 beads served as a nonspecific positive control stimulus. CD4+ T cells upregulating both CD40 ligand and CD69 were sorted as responding cells.

This sequence joins TRBV18 and TRBJ2-7; either TRBD1 or TRBD2 may supply D (5 bases each). The sequenced sample was CD4+ T cells sorted from PBMCs after approximately 19-hour stimulation, obtained from a patient who received antiretroviral therapy. This TCR derives from an adult woman with HIV who was CMV-seropositive. The CDR3 DNA reads TGTGCCAGCTCACCTTCGTTTACTGGGGGCGAGCAGTACGTC. This sequence encodes CASSPSFTGGEQYV.